Shown below are 20 T cell receptor beta chains from a single sample sequenced in a study of human versus mouse CDR3 diversity and MHC coevolution. TCRdb's table, derived via immunoSEQ multiplex PCR, lists solely in-frame clones and lacks some. Among roughly 80,000 clones, 93% were seen once, and the ten largest hold 1.3% to 1.5%. The sample comprised naive CD4+ T cells from blood. Stated subset: CD45RO-negative CD62L-positive naive CD4 T cells. The source is a person aged 30 to 69 in good health.

The J gene is TRBJ2-7, the V gene TRBV6-5; 8 bases agree with TRBD2. The CDR3 is 15 amino acids. V shed 5 bases, J shed 5 bases, and the junction held 11 bases outside the gene matches. CDR1 is MNHEY and CDR2 is SVGAGI in the germline V gene. The CDR3 DNA reads as TGTGCCAGCAGTACCCAGACTAGCGCGGGCCACGAGCAGTACTTC. This sequence encodes CASSTQTSAGHEQYF.

The chain employs TRBV11-2 and TRBJ1-4, with D maybe TRBD1 (6 bases). CDR1 and CDR2 (germline): SGHAT, FQNNGV. Deletions cut 3 bases from V and 8 bases from J, with 10 bases between. The CDR3 is made up of 13 amino acids. The CDR3 region is CASSLAGEEKLFF. CDR3 coding DNA: TGTGCCAGCAGCTTGGCAGGGGAGGAAAAACTGTTTTTT. The complete variable domain, with remaining parts taken from reference TRBV11-2 and TRBJ1-4, reads EAGVAQSPRYKIIEKRQSVAFWCNPISGHATLYWYQQILGQGPKLLIQFQNNGVVDDSQLPKDRFSAERLKGVDSTLKIQPAKLEDSAVYLCASSLAGEEKLFFGSGTQLSVL.

This clone has a single count. This rearrangement joins TRBV7-2 to TRBJ2-1, with D tentatively TRBD2 (6 bases). The ends were cut back, 2 bases at V and 6 bases at J, with 14 bases in the middle. The CDR3 extends over 15 amino acids. Germline values: CDR1 SGHTA, CDR2 FQGNSA. The CDR3 loop is CASSLTRDGTNEQFF. The CDR3 DNA sequence: TGTGCCAGCAGCTTAACGCGGGACGGAACCAATGAGCAGTTCTTC.

The chain recombines TRBV4-3 with TRBJ1-4, with D possibly matching TRBD1 (5 bases). Germline lookup yields CDR1 LGHNA and CDR2 YSLEER. V was cut by 6 bases and J by 8 bases, with 16 bases left in between. The CDR3 is 14 amino acids. The DNA of the CDR3 is TGCGCCAGCAGTCCTGGGGGGGGGAACGAAAAACTGTTTTTT. It encodes CASSPGGGNEKLFF.

In this sample, this clone turned up once. This chain uses TRBV11-2 with TRBJ2-3, with D perhaps matching TRBD2 (6 bases). Trimming pared 4 bases from V and 4 bases from J, leaving 12 bases between. CDR3 size: 14 residues. Germline V CDR1 and CDR2: SGHAT, FQNNGV. CDR3 region: CASSSRRGADTQYF. In DNA form, the CDR3 reads TGTGCCAGCAGCTCCCGGCGCGGGGCAGATACGCAGTATTTT. The full variable domain, in which reference TRBV11-2 and TRBJ2-3 provide the parts outside the CDR3, is EAGVAQSPRYKIIEKRQSVAFWCNPISGHATLYWYQQILGQGPKLLIQFQNNGVVDDSQLPKDRFSAERLKGVDSTLKIQPAKLEDSAVYLCASSSRRGADTQYFGPGTRLTVL.

This clone is a singleton in its sample. The chain recombines TRBV7-9 with TRBJ2-5; 7 positions agree with TRBD1. The junction had 11 bases not matched to a gene; V was cut back by 5 bases and J by 5 bases. Germline V gene lookup returns CDR1 SEHNR and CDR2 FQNEAQ (reference sequence). This CDR3 region has 15 residues. In DNA, the CDR3 is TGTGCCAGCAGCCCAGGAACAGGGGTTCGTGAGACCCAGTACTTC. Residues: CASSPGTGVRETQYF.

This clone was seen a handful of times. This chain uses TRBV5-4 with TRBJ1-4, with a tentative D call TRBD1 (6 bases). The germline gives CDR1 SGHNT, CDR2 YYREEE (reference sequence). V was trimmed by 4 bases and J by 4 bases, leaving 17 bases between them. This CDR3 spans 16 amino acids. The CDR3 region is CASSPGRGSGNEKLFF. CDR3 bases: TGTGCCAGCAGCCCCGGTAGGGGGTCGGGTAATGAAAAACTGTTTTTT.

This rearrangement joins TRBV5-1 to TRBJ2-7; D perhaps matches TRBD2 (5 bases). V was trimmed by 0 bases and J by 7 bases, leaving 14 bases between them. CDR3 length equals 14 residues. Germline V gene lookup returns CDR1 SGHRS and CDR2 YFSETQ. CDR3 bases: TGCGCCAGCAGCTTGGGGACGGGGTTGGGGGAGCAGTACTTC. Its translation: CASSLGTGLGEQYF.

A note on this clone: Distinct nucleotide sequences in the sample also encode this CDR3. V usage is TRBV29-1 and J usage is TRBJ2-3; D may be TRBD1 (6 bases). The CDR3 is 16 residues long. The germline V gene encodes CDR1 SQVTM and CDR2 ANQGSEA. The V gene lost 7 bases and the J gene lost 3 bases, with 23 bases spanning the gap. DNA of the CDR3: TGCAGCGCTACAATACCGGGACAAGGGGCGACAGATACGCAGTATTTT. Its protein product is CSATIPGQGATDTQYF.

V usage is TRBV18 and J usage is TRBJ1-1, with 8 bases lining up with TRBD1. V lost 3 bases, J lost 7 bases, and 7 bases stayed unmatched. In germline, CDR1 is KGHSH, CDR2 LQKENI. CDR3 length: 14 amino acids. The CDR3 region is CASSPMDRESEAFF. In DNA, the CDR3 is TGTGCCAGCTCACCGATGGACAGGGAGAGTGAAGCTTTCTTT.

The rearrangement uses TRBV28 and TRBJ2-7; 7 bases map to TRBD1. V lost 7 bases and J lost 3; bases outside the gene matches: 6. In germline, CDR1 is MDHEN, CDR2 SYDVKM. The CDR3 spans 13 residues. The CDR3, as DNA: TGTGCCAGCAACGGTCCAGGGGGCTACGAGCAGTACTTC. Protein sequence: CASNGPGGYEQYF.

V usage is TRBV7-3 and J usage is TRBJ1-1; D might be TRBD1 (6 bases). Between the trimmed V and J ends, which lost 2 bases and 5 bases, there was a span of 12 bases. The germline gives CDR1 SGHTA, CDR2 FQGTGA. This CDR3 is 14 amino acids long. The CDR3 nucleotides read TGTGCCAGCAGCTTAGCACAGGGCGGGACTGAAGCTTTCTTT. It codes for CASSLAQGGTEAFF.

The rearrangement uses TRBV15 and TRBJ2-7; 9 bases match TRBD1. V shed 3 bases, J shed 1 base, and the junction held 4 bases outside the gene matches. Looked up from germline, CDR1 is LNHNV and CDR2 is YYDKDF (reference sequence). The CDR3 spans 15 residues. CDR3 sequence: CATSRGQGESYEQYF. The CDR3 DNA sequence: TGTGCCACCAGCAGGGGACAGGGTGAGTCCTACGAGCAGTACTTC.

The chain employs TRBV5-8 and TRBJ2-1; D may be TRBD2 (6 bases). Germline V gene data show CDR1 as SGHTS and CDR2 as YDEGEE. This CDR3 region has 15 residues. Trimming removed 0 bases at V and 4 bases at J, with 11 bases between. DNA of the CDR3: TGTGCCAGCAGCTTGGGGACTGCGGGGTACAATGAGCAGTTCTTC. Translated, it gives CASSLGTAGYNEQFF.

V is TRBV5-1 and J is TRBJ1-1; D gene unclear. The V and J ends lost 4 bases and 2 bases respectively, with 9 bases between them. In germline, CDR1 is SGHRS, CDR2 YFSETQ. The CDR3 totals 13 residues. The CDR3 protein is CASSPGSNTEAFF. The CDR3 DNA sequence: TGCGCCAGCAGCCCGGGGTCCAACACTGAAGCTTTCTTT.

The V call is TRBV5-1, the J call TRBJ2-4, with 7 nucleotides matching TRBD2. This CDR3 region has 15 residues. V trimming: 5 bases; J trimming: 4 bases; junction bases outside the gene matches: 9. CDR1 and CDR2 from the germline V gene are SGHRS and YFSETQ. Written as DNA, the CDR3 is TGCGCCAGCAGTAGTGGCGGGGGATTAAAAAACATTCAGTACTTC. This sequence encodes CASSSGGGLKNIQYF.

The chain employs TRBV6-5 and TRBJ2-2, with D perhaps TRBD2 (5 bases). CDR3 size: 14 residues. Trimming took off 8 bases at V and 5 bases at J, with 15 bases between the two ends. Germline V gene sequence: CDR1 MNHEY, CDR2 SVGAGI. DNA of the CDR3: TGTGCCAGCCAAGGAGCCCCGGGAACCGGGGAGCTGTTTTTT. Its protein product is CASQGAPGTGELFF.

This clone was counted a few times. The chain recombines TRBV10-3 with TRBJ2-5; D perhaps matches TRBD2 (5 bases). Germline V gene lookup returns CDR1 ENHRY and CDR2 SYGVKD. Trimming removed 8 bases from V and 0 bases from J, with 10 bases in between. The length of the CDR3 is 13 residues. In DNA form, the CDR3 reads TGTGCCATCGGAGGCGGGTACCAAGAGACCCAGTACTTC. It is translated as CAIGGGYQETQYF.

This clone is a singleton in its sample. This rearrangement joins TRBV10-3 to TRBJ1-1, with 9 bases lining up with TRBD1. CDR1 and CDR2 (germline): ENHRY, SYGVKD. Unmatched junction bases numbered 7, after V lost 6 bases and J lost 2 bases. The CDR3 covers 15 residues. In DNA form, the CDR3 reads TGTGCCATCAGGGAGACAGGGGGTGAAAACACTGAAGCTTTCTTT. Translated: CAIRETGGENTEAFF.

This chain connects TRBV7-3 to TRBJ1-2, with D unclear. CDR1 is SGHTA and CDR2 is FQGTGA in the germline V gene. The CDR3 is 15 amino acids. The V end was cut by 1 base, the J end by 3 bases, with 12 bases between. The CDR3 DNA reads TGTGCCAGCAGCTTAAACAGCATAGGCGACTATGGCTACACCTTC. Translating it yields CASSLNSIGDYGYTF.